These T cell receptor beta chains were read from a single sample in a study of CD8+CD57+ T cells in acquired aplastic anemia. MiXCR was run by TCRdb on the reads, yielding one entry per CDR3 protein. The profile covers 200,000 or so distinct CDR3 sequences, with 40% to 55% appearing a single time and 9.7% taken by the ten largest. The specimen was sorted CD4+, CD8+, or CD8+CD57+ T cells (not recorded which) from PBMCs. These receptors came from a human donor with aplastic anemia. Each CDR3 is given with its conserved first and last residue. D genes are given only for firm matches. Clone sizes are given selectively: once, few, many, or a class where the clone is expanded.

CDR3 protein	CDR3 DNA	J gene	D gene	V gene	clone size
CASSLDRAIYEQYF	TGCGCCAGCAGCTTGGACAGGGCCATATACGAGCAGTACTTC	TRBJ2-7	-	TRBV5-1	-
CAIGAASYEQYF	TGTGCCATCGGGGCGGCCTCCTACGAGCAGTACTTC	TRBJ2-7	-	TRBV10-3	-
CASSTGQGTGELFF	TGCGCCAGCAGCACAGGACAGGGCACCGGGGAGCTGTTTTTT	TRBJ2-2	TRBD1	TRBV5-1	many
CASSQGSPSTDMQYF	TGTGCCAGCAGCCAAGGTAGCCCTAGCACAGATATGCAGTATTTT	TRBJ2-3	-	TRBV3-1	few
CASSQGLAGGLETQYF	TGCGCCAGCAGTCAGGGACTAGCGGGGGGGCTAGAGACCCAGTACTTC	TRBJ2-5	TRBD2	TRBV10-2	few
CASSPRLAGGEFRDTQYF	TGTGCCAGCAGTCCTAGACTAGCGGGAGGGGAGTTTAGAGATACGCAGTATTTT	TRBJ2-3	TRBD2	TRBV2	many
CASSIFLGEQYF	TGTGCCAGTAGTATCTTCCTCGGGGAGCAGTACTTC	TRBJ2-7	-	TRBV19	-
CSASPRADTQYF	TGCAGTGCTAGCCCGAGGGCAGATACGCAGTATTTT	TRBJ2-3	-	TRBV20-1	-
CATRGRGVPGDTIYF	TGTGCCACCAGAGGTCGGGGGGTCCCAGGAGACACCATATATTTT	TRBJ1-3	-	TRBV15	-
CASSEVLVAAYGYTF	TGTGCCAGCAGTGAAGTGCTTGTGGCAGCCTATGGCTACACCTTC	TRBJ1-2	-	TRBV2	many
CAISELTGSNYGYTF	TGTGCCATCAGTGAGTTGACAGGGTCCAACTATGGCTACACCTTC	TRBJ1-2	TRBD1	TRBV10-3	-
CSAKAGQGNDGYTF	TGCAGTGCTAAAGCAGGGCAGGGGAATGATGGCTACACCTTC	TRBJ1-2	-	TRBV20-1	-
CASSPRGDRETQYF	TGTGCCAGCTCACCCAGGGGGGACAGAGAGACCCAGTACTTC	TRBJ2-5	-	TRBV18	few
CSVAGQGNTEAFF	TGCAGCGTTGCCGGACAGGGGAACACTGAAGCTTTCTTT	TRBJ1-1	TRBD1	TRBV29-1	-
CASDQGRTIGSNQPQHF	TGTGCCAGCGACCAGGGCAGAACTATTGGTAGCAATCAGCCCCAGCATTTT	TRBJ1-5	-	TRBV6-2/TRBV6-3	-
CATSRTGSPYEQYF	TGTGCCACCAGCCGGACAGGGTCACCCTACGAGCAGTACTTC	TRBJ2-7	TRBD1	TRBV15	once
CATSMGVNQPQHF	TGTGCCACCAGCATGGGGGTAAATCAGCCCCAGCATTTT	TRBJ1-5	-	TRBV15	-
CATGKQGAKSSGLNEQFF	TGTGCCACAGGGAAACAGGGGGCGAAGTCTAGCGGCCTCAATGAGCAGTTCTTC	TRBJ2-1	TRBD1	TRBV6-1	-
CSARGVRAVEGYTF	TGCAGTGCTAGAGGCGTCAGGGCGGTGGAGGGCTACACCTTC	TRBJ1-2	-	TRBV20-1	few
CASRIRTVGAYEQYF	TGTGCCAGCAGGATCAGGACAGTGGGAGCCTACGAGCAGTACTTC	TRBJ2-7	-	TRBV2	-
CASNGGGTSGLNEQFF	TGTGCCAGTAACGGGGGAGGGACTAGCGGTCTGAATGAGCAGTTCTTC	TRBJ2-1	TRBD2	TRBV25-1	-
CATSDFRVSDTQYF	TGTGCCACCAGTGATTTTAGGGTGTCAGATACGCAGTATTTT	TRBJ2-3	-	TRBV24-1	-
CASSFNREYEQYF	TGTGCTAGCAGCTTCAACAGGGAGTACGAGCAGTACTTC	TRBJ2-7	-	TRBV7-7	-
CATSAGGNSPLHF	TGTGCCACCAGCGCCGGGGGAAATTCACCCCTCCACTTT	TRBJ1-6	-	TRBV24-1	-
CASSLRQGAQGYTF	TGTGCCAGTAGCCTTAGACAGGGGGCGCAAGGCTACACCTTC	TRBJ1-2	TRBD1	TRBV19	-
CASRGTGKGYEQYF	TGTGCCAGCAGGGGGACAGGGAAAGGGTACGAGCAGTACTTC	TRBJ2-7	TRBD1	TRBV7-9	many
CAISELVKNTGELFF	TGTGCCATCAGTGAGCTGGTCAAGAACACCGGGGAGCTGTTTTTT	TRBJ2-2	-	TRBV10-3	-